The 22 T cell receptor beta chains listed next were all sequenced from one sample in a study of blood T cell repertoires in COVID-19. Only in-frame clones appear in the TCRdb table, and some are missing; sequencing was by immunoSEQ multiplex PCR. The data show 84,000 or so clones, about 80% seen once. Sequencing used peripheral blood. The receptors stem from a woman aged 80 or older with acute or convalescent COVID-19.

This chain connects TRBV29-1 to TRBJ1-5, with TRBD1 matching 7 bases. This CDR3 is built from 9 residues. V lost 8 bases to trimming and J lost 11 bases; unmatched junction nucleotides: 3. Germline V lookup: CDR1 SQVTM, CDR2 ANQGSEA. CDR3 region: CSRQGAQHF. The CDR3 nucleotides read TGCAGCCGACAGGGTGCCCAGCATTTT.

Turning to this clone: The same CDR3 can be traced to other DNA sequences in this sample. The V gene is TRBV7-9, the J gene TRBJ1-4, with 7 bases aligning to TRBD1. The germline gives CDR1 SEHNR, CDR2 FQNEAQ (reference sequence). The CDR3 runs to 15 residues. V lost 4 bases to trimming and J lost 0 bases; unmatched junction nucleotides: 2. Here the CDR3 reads CASSSGQSTNEKLFF. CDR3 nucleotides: TGTGCCAGCAGCTCGGGACAGTCAACTAATGAAAAACTGTTTTTT.

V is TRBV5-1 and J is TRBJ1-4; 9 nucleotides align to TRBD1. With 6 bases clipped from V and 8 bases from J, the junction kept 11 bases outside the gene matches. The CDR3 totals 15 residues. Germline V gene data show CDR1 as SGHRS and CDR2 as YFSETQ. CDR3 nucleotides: TGCGCCAGCACCGACCCACAGGGGGCCGGGGAAAAACTGTTTTTT. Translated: CASTDPQGAGEKLFF.

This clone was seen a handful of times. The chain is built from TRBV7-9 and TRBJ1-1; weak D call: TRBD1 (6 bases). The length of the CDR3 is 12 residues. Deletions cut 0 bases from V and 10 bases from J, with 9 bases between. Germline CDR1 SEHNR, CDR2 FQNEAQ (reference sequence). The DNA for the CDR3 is TGTGCCAGCAGCTTAGCCAAAGGGGGAGCTTTCTTT. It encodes CASSLAKGGAFF.

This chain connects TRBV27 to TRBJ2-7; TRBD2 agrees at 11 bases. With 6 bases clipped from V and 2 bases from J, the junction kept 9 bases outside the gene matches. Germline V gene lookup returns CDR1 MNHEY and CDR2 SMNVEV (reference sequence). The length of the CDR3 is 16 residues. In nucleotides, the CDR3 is TGTGCCAGCAGCCCCGCGGGACTAGCGGAGCCCTACGAGCAGTACTTC. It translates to CASSPAGLAEPYEQYF.

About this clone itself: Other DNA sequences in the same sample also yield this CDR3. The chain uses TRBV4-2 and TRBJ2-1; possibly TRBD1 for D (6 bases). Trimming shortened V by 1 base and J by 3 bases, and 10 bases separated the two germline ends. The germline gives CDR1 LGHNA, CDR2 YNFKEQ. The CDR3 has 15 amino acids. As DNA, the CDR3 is TGTGCCAGCAGCCAAGCAGGGGTCTACTACAATGAGCAGTTCTTC. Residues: CASSQAGVYYNEQFF.

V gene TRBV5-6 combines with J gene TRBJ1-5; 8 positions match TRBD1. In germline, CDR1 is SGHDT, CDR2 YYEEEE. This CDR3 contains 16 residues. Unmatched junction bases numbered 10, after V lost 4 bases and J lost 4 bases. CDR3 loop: CASSTGQGARNQPQHF. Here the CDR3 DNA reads TGTGCCAGCAGCACCGGTCAGGGGGCGAGGAATCAGCCCCAGCATTTT.

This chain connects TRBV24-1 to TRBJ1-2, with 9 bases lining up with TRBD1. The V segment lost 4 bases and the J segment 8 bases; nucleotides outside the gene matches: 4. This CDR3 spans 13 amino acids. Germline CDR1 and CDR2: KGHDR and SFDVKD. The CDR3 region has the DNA TGTGCCACCAGTGAGGGACAGGGTCAAGGCTACACCTTC. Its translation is CATSEGQGQGYTF.

The CDR3: CASSQAQTGENTEAFF. CDR3 DNA: TGCGCCAGCAGCCAAGCCCAGACAGGGGAAAACACTGAAGCTTTCTTT. The chain employs TRBV4-1 and TRBJ1-1; 8 bases agree with TRBD1. The V and J ends lost 1 base and 2 bases, in that order; junction bases with no gene match: 6. The CDR3 runs 16 residues. CDR1 is MGHRA, CDR2 YSYEKL, per germline.

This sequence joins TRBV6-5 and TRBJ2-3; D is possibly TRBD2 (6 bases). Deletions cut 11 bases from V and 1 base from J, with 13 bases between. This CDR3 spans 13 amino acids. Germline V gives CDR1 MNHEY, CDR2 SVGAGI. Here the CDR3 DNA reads TGTGCCCGTGGGGAGGACGGCACAGATACGCAGTATTTT. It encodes CARGEDGTDTQYF.

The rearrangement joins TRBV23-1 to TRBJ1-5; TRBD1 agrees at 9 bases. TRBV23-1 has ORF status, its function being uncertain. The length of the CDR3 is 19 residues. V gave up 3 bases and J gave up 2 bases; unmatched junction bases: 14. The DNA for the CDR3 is TGCGCCAGCAGTCATACTGGGACAGGGAGGTCCCGCGGCAATCAGCCCCAGCATTTT. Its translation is CASSHTGTGRSRGNQPQHF.

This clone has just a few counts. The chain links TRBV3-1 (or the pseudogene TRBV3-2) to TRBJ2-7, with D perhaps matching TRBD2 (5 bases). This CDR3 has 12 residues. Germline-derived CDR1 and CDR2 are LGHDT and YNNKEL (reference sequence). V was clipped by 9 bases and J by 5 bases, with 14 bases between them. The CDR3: CARADSPNEQYF. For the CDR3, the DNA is TGTGCCAGAGCGGACTCCCCAAACGAGCAGTACTTC.

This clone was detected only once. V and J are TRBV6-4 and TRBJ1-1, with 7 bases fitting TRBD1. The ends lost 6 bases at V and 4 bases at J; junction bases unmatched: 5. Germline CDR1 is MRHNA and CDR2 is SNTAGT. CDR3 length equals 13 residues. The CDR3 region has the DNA TGTGCCAGCAGGGTAGACAGGGCCACTGAAGCTTTCTTT. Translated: CASRVDRATEAFF.

The CDR3 nucleotides read TGTGCCAGCAGCCAGACATCGGGGGAGCAGTACTTC. It specifies CASSQTSGEQYF. The V call is TRBV3-1 (or the pseudogene TRBV3-2), the J call TRBJ2-7, with D possibly TRBD2 on 5 matching bases. Germline V gene lookup returns CDR1 LGHDT and CDR2 YNNKEL (reference sequence). V lost 3 bases and J 7 bases, leaving 10 bases between the germline ends. The CDR3 covers 12 residues.

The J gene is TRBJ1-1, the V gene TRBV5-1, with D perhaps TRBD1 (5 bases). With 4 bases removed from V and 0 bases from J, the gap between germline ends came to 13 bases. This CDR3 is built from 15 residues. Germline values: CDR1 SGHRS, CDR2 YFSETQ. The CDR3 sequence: CASSPREAMNTEAFF. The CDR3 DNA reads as TGCGCCAGCAGCCCCAGGGAGGCAATGAACACTGAAGCTTTCTTT.

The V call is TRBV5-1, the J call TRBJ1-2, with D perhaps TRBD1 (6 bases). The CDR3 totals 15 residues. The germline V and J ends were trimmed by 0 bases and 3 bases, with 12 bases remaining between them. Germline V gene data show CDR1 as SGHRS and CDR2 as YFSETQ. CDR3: CASSLVAGGHYGYTF. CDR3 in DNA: TGCGCCAGCAGCTTGGTGGCCGGGGGGCACTATGGCTACACCTTC.

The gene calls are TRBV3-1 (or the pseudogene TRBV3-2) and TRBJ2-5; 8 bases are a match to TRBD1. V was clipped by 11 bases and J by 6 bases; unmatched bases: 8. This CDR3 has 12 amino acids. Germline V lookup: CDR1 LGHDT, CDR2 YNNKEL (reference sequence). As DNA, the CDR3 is TGTGCCGGGTCTACAGGGGGACAGACCCAGTACTTC. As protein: CAGSTGGQTQYF.

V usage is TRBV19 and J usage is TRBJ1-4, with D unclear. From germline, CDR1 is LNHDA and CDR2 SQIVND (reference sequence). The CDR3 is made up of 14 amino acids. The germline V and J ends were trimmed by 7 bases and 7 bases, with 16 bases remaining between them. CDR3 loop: CASTTMAPGEKLFF. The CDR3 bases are TGTGCCAGTACAACCATGGCCCCTGGTGAAAAACTGTTTTTT.

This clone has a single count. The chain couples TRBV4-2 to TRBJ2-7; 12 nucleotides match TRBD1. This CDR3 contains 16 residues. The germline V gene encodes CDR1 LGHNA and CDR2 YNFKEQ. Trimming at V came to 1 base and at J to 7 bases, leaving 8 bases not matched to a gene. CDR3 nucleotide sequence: TGTGCCAGCAGCCAAGTGGGACAGGGGGCATTTTTTGAGCAGTACTTC. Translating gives CASSQVGQGAFFEQYF.

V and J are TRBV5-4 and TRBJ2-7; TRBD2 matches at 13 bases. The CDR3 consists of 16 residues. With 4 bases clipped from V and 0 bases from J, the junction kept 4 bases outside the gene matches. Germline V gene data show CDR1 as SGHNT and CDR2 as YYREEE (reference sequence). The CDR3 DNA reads TGTGCCAGCAGCCCCGGGACTAGCGGGGTCTCCTACGAGCAGTACTTC. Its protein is CASSPGTSGVSYEQYF.

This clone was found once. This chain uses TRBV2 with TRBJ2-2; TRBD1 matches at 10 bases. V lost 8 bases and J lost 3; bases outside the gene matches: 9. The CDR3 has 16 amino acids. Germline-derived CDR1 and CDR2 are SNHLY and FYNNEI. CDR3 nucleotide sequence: TGTGCCAGCGGGGGTTCGGGACAGGGGTACACCGGGGAGCTGTTTTTT. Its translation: CASGGSGQGYTGELFF.

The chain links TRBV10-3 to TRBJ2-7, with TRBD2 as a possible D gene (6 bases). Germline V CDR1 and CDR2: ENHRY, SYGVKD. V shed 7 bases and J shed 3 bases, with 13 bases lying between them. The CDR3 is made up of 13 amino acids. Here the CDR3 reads CAIKEGRSYEQYF. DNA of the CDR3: TGTGCCATCAAGGAGGGACGCAGCTACGAGCAGTACTTC.